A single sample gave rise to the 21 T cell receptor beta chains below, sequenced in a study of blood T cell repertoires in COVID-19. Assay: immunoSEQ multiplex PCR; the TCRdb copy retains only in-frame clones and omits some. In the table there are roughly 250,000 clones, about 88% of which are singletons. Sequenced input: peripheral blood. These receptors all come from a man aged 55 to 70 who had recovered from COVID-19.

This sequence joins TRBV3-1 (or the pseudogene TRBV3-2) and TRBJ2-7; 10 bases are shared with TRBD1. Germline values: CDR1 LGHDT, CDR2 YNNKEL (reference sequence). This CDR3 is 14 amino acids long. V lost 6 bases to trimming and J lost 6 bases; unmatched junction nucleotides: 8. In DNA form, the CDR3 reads TGTGCCAGCAGACTCGGGACAGGGGACACCGAGCAGTACTTC. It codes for CASRLGTGDTEQYF.

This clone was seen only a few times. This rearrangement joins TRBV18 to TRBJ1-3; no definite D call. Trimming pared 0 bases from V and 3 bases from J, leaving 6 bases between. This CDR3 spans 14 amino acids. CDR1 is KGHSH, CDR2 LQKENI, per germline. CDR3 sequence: CASSPPGSGNTIYF. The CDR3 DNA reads TGTGCCAGCTCACCACCAGGGAGTGGAAACACCATATATTTT.

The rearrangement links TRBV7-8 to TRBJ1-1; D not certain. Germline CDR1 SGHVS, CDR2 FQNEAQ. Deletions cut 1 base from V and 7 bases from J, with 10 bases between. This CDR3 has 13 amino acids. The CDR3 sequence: CASSLDGVGEAFF. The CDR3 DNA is TGTGCCAGCAGCTTAGATGGAGTCGGTGAAGCTTTCTTT.

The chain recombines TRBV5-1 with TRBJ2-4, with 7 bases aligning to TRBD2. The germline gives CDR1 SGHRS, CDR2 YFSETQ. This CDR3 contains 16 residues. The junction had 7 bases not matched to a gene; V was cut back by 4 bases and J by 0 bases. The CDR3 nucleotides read TGCGCCAGCAGCCCAGGCGGGGGAAAAGCCAAAAACATTCAGTACTTC. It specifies CASSPGGGKAKNIQYF.

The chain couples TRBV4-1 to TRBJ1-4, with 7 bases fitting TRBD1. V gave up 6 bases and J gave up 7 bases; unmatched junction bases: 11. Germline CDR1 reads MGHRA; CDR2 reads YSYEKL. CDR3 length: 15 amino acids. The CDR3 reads CASRPEGNRGEKLFF. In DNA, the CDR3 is TGCGCCAGCAGACCCGAGGGGAACAGGGGTGAAAAACTGTTTTTT.

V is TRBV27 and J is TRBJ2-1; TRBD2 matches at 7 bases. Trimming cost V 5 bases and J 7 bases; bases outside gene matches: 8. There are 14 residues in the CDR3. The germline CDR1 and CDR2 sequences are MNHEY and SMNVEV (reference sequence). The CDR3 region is CASSTGGPINEQFF. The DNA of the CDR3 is TGTGCCAGCAGTACGGGGGGACCGATTAATGAGCAGTTCTTC.

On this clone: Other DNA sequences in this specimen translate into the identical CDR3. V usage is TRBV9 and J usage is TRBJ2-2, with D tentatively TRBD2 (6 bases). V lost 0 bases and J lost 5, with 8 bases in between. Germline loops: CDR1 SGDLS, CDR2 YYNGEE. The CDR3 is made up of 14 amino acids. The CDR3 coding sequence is TGTGCCAGCAGCGTAGTCGCGGGGACCGGGGAGCTGTTTTTT. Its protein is CASSVVAGTGELFF.

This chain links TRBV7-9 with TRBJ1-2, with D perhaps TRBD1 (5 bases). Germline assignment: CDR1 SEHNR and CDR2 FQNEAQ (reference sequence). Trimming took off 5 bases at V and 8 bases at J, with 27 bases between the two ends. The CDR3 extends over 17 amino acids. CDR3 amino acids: CASSPRPRGSPPYGYTF. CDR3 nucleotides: TGTGCCAGCAGCCCTCGCCCACGGGGGAGCCCACCGTACGGCTACACCTTC.

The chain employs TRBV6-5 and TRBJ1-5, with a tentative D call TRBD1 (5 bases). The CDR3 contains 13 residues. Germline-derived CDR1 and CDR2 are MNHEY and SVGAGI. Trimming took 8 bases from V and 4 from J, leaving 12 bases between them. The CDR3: CASRAGGNQPQHF. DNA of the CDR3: TGTGCCAGCCGGGCGGGGGGTAATCAGCCCCAGCATTTT.

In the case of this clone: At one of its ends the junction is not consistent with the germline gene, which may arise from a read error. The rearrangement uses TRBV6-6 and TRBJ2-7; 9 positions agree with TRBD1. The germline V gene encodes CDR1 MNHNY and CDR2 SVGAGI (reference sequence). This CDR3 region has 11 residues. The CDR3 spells CATHSTGTGWF. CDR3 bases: TGTGCCACCCACTCAACCGGGACAGGGTGGTTC.

CDR3 DNA: TGTGCCAGCAGCCCTACGGGTTGGAGCACAGATACGCAGTATTTT. Translation: CASSPTGWSTDTQYF. J is TRBJ2-3 and V is TRBV9; D gene uncertain. This CDR3 comprises 15 residues. CDR1 is SGDLS, CDR2 YYNGEE, per germline. V lost 4 bases, J lost 0 bases, and 12 bases lay in between.

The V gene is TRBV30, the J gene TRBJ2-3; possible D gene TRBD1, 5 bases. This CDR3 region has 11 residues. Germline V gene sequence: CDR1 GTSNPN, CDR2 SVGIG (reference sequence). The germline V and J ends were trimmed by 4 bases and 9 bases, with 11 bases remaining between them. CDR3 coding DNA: TGTGCCTGGAACCGACAGCTAACGCAGTATTTT. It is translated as CAWNRQLTQYF.

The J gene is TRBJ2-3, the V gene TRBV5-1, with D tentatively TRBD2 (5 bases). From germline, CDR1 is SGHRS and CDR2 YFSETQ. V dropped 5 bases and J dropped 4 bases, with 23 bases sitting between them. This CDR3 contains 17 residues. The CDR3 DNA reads TGCGCCAGCAGACCAGGAGCCTCTGCGGACTTGGCAGATACGCAGTATTTT. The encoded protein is CASRPGASADLADTQYF.

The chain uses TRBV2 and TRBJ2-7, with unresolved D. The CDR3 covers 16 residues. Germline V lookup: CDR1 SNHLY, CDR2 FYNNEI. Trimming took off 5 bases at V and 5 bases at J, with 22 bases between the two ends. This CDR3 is CASSSAGFTRRDEQYF. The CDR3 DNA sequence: TGTGCCAGCAGTTCCGCTGGGTTCACCCGACGGGACGAGCAGTACTTC.

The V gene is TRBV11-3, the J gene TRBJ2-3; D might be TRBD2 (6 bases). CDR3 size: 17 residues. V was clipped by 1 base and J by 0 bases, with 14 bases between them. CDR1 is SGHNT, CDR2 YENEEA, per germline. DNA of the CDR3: TGTGCCAGCAGCTTAGCCACCGGGGGTTCTAGCACAGATACGCAGTATTTT. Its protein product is CASSLATGGSSTDTQYF.

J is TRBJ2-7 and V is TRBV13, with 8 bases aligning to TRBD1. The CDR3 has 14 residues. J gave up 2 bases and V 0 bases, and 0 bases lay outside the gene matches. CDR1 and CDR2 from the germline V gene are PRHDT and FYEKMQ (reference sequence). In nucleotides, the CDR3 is TGTGCCAGCAGCTTAGGGGACAGGGCCTACGAGCAGTACTTC. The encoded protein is CASSLGDRAYEQYF. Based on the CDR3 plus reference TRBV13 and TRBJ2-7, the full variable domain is AAGVIQSPRHLIKEKRETATLKCYPIPRHDTVYWYQQGPGQDPQFLISFYEKMQSDKGSIPDRFSAQQFSDYHSELNMSSLELGDSALYFCASSLGDRAYEQYFGPGTRLTVT.

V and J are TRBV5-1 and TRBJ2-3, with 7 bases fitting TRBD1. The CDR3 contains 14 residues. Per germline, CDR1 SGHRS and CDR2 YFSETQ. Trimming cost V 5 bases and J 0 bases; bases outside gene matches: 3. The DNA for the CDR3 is TGCGCCAGCAGGGTCAGGGGGAGCACAGATACGCAGTATTTT. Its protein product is CASRVRGSTDTQYF.

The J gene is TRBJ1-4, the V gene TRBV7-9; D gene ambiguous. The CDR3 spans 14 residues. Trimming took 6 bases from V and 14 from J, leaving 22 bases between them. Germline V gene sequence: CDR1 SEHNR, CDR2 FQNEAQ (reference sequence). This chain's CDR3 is CASRPPGSGSDLFF. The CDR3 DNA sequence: TGTGCCAGCAGGCCACCCGGGTCGGGGTCGGACCTGTTTTTT.

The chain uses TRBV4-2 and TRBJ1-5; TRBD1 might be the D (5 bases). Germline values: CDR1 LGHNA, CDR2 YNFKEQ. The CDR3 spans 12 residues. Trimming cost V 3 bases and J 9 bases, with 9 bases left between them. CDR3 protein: CASSHPGGPQHF. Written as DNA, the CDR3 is TGTGCCAGCAGCCATCCCGGGGGGCCCCAGCATTTT.

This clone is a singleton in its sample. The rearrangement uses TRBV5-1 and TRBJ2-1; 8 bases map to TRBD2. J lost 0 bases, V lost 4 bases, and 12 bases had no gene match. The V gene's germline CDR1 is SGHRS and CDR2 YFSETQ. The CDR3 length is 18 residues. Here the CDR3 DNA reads TGCGCCAGCAGCCCCCTCAAGGTAGCGGGGCCCTCCTACAATGAGCAGTTCTTC. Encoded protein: CASSPLKVAGPSYNEQFF.

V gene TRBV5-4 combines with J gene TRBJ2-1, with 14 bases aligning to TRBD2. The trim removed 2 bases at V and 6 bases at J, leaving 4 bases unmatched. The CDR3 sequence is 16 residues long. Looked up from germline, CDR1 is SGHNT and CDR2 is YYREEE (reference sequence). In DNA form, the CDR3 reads TGTGCCAGCAGCTTAGGCGGGACTAGCGGGGGCAATGAGCAGTTCTTC. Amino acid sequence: CASSLGGTSGGNEQFF.